Listed below are T cell receptor beta chains from one sample, sequenced in a study of shared clonotypes between healthy human individuals. Assay used: immunoSEQ multiplex PCR; TCRdb lists only in-frame clones, some missing. The sample yields some 480,000 clones, roughly 85% seen once. Sequencing used PBMCs. All receptors come from a middle-aged woman in good health. Some clones in this sample may be carry-over from other donors' samples. Each CDR3 is given with its conserved first and last residue. Fields, in order: J gene, D gene, V gene, clone size, CDR3 DNA, CDR3 protein. The D gene is left open where the match is weak. Rows may omit the clone size; those that give it use once, few, many or a size class.

J: TRBJ2-1; D: TRBD2; V: TRBV12-5; size: -; DNA: TGTGCTAGTGGCCAGGGACTAGCGGGAGCGAATGAGCAGTTCTTC; CDR3: CASGQGLAGANEQFF
J: TRBJ2-2; D: -; V: TRBV7-2; size: -; DNA: TGTGCCGCAGCTCCCACCATCACCGGGGAGCTGTTTTTT; CDR3: CAAAPTITGELFF
J: TRBJ2-2; D: -; V: TRBV5-1; size: -; DNA: TGCGCCAGCAGCAAGACAGTGGGAGAGGCTACGGGGGAGCTGTTTTTT; CDR3: CASSKTVGEATGELFF
J: TRBJ2-5; D: -; V: TRBV4-3; size: -; DNA: TGCGCCAGCAGCCAAGAACCCCATGGAGGGGCTCAAGAGACCCAGTACTTC; CDR3: CASSQEPHGGAQETQYF
J: TRBJ2-1; D: -; V: TRBV9; size: many; DNA: TGTGCCAGCAGCCGAGAGCTAGCCCCCAACAATGAGCAGTTCTTC; CDR3: CASSRELAPNNEQFF
J: TRBJ2-5; D: TRBD1; V: TRBV30; size: -; DNA: TGTGCCTGGACGCAGGGGGCCCGAGAGACCCAGTACTTC; CDR3: CAWTQGARETQYF
J: TRBJ1-2; D: TRBD1; V: TRBV7-9; size: -; DNA: TGTGCCAGCAGCTCGGGACAGGGGCTAGGTCATGGCTACACCTTC; CDR3: CASSSGQGLGHGYTF
J: TRBJ2-5; D: TRBD1; V: TRBV6-1; size: -; DNA: TGTGCCAGCGGGACAGGGGGCTTGGAGACCCAGTACTTC; CDR3: CASGTGGLETQYF
J: TRBJ1-2; D: TRBD1; V: TRBV2; size: -; DNA: TGTGCCAGCCAGGGGGGATACTATGGCTACACCTTC; CDR3: CASQGGYYGYTF
J: TRBJ2-2; D: -; V: TRBV7-3; size: -; DNA: TGTGCCAGCAGCTTACTCCCCGGGGGGAACACCGGGGAGCTGTTTTTT; CDR3: CASSLLPGGNTGELFF
J: TRBJ1-2; D: -; V: TRBV5-3; size: -; DNA: TGTGCCAGAAGCTTGCCAGGACTCTATGGCTACACCTTC; CDR3: CARSLPGLYGYTF
J: TRBJ1-5; D: -; V: TRBV12-5; size: -; DNA: TGTGCTAGTGCCCTGGGGACGCAGCCCCAGCATTTT; CDR3: CASALGTQPQHF
J: TRBJ1-2; D: -; V: TRBV18; size: -; DNA: TGTGCCAGCTCACCACCGAGAATTTTTAACAACTATGGCTACACCTTC; CDR3: CASSPPRIFNNYGYTF
J: TRBJ1-2; D: -; V: TRBV5-4; size: -; DNA: TGTGCCAGCAGTCTAGACAGACCCAGAGGCTACACCTTC; CDR3: CASSLDRPRGYTF
J: TRBJ2-7; D: -; V: TRBV7-3; size: -; DNA: TGTGCCAGCAGCTTAATGGGCTCCTCCTACGAGCAGTACTTC; CDR3: CASSLMGSSYEQYF
J: TRBJ2-7; D: -; V: TRBV5-4; size: -; DNA: TGTGCCAGCAGCCCGTCGCCGGGACAAACCTACGAGCAGTACTTC; CDR3: CASSPSPGQTYEQYF
J: TRBJ1-3; D: -; V: TRBV30; size: -; DNA: TGTGCCTGGAGTCCCGGGGCATCTGGAAACACCATATATTTT; CDR3: CAWSPGASGNTIYF
J: TRBJ2-2; D: -; V: TRBV10-3; size: -; DNA: TGTGCCATCAGTGAGTCACTGGAGAACACCGGGGAGCTGTTTTTT; CDR3: CAISESLENTGELFF
J: TRBJ2-1; D: -; V: TRBV27; size: -; DNA: TGTGCCAGCGCGTTGCGGTATTGGGATGAGCAGTTCTTC; CDR3: CASALRYWDEQFF
J: TRBJ2-3; D: TRBD2; V: TRBV11-1; size: -; DNA: TGTGCCAGCTCCAATGGAAAACTAGCGGACTCAGATACGCAGTATTTT; CDR3: CASSNGKLADSDTQYF
J: TRBJ2-2; D: -; V: TRBV21-1; size: -; DNA: TGTGCCAGCTGGGGGGTCCGGGTCCGGGAGCTGTTTTTT; CDR3: CASWGVRVRELFF
J: TRBJ2-7; D: -; V: TRBV6-6; size: -; DNA: TGTGCCAGCAGGACCCCAGGGGCTGGGGAGCAGTACTTC; CDR3: CASRTPGAGEQYF
J: TRBJ2-3; D: TRBD2; V: TRBV5-1; size: -; DNA: TGCGCCAGCAGCTCGGCATCGGGAGGGTCTAGCACAGATACGCAGTATTTT; CDR3: CASSSASGGSSTDTQYF
J: TRBJ1-3; D: -; V: TRBV7-2; size: -; DNA: TGTGCCAGCAGCTTAGTTTACAGGGAGGAAACCATATATTTT; CDR3: CASSLVYREETIYF
J: TRBJ2-3; D: TRBD2; V: TRBV5-1; size: -; DNA: TGCGCCAGCAGCCCGGCGGGGACTAGCGGGACTAATACGCAGTATTTT; CDR3: CASSPAGTSGTNTQYF
J: TRBJ1-5; D: -; V: TRBV28; size: -; DNA: TGTGCCAGCAGTCCCGGGACGGTAAATCAGCCCCAGCATTTT; CDR3: CASSPGTVNQPQHF
J: TRBJ2-7; D: TRBD1; V: TRBV5-6; size: -; DNA: TGTGCCAGCGCTTCCGGGACAGGGGTCGGTTACGAGCAGTACTTC; CDR3: CASASGTGVGYEQYF
J: TRBJ2-7; D: -; V: TRBV28; size: few; DNA: TGTGCCAGCAGTGACTACGAGCAGTACTTC; CDR3: CASSDYEQYF
J: TRBJ2-1; D: -; V: TRBV5-1; size: -; DNA: TGCGCCAGCAGCCTGAGGACGGATTTGTACAATGAGCAGTTCTTC; CDR3: CASSLRTDLYNEQFF
J: TRBJ2-7; D: -; V: TRBV2; size: -; DNA: TGTGCCAGCAGACCCAGGGAAGACTACGAGCAGTACTTC; CDR3: CASRPREDYEQYF